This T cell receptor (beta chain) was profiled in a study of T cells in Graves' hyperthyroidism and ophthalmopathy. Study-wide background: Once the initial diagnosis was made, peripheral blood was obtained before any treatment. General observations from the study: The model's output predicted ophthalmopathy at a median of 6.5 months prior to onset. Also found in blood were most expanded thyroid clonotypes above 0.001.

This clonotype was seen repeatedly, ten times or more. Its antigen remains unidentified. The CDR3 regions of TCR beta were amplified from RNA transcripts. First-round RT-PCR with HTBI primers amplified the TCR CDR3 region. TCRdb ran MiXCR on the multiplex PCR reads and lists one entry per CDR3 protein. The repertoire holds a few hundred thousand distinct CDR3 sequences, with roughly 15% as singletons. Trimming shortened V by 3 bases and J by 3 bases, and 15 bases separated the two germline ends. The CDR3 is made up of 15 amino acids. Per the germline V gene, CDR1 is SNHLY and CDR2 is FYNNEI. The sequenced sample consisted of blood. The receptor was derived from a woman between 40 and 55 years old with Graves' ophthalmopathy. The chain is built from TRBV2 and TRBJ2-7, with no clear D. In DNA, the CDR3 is TGTGCCAGCAGTGATAGGGATATTATCGGCTACGAGCAGTACTTC. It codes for CASSDRDIIGYEQYF.